This T cell receptor (beta chain) was found in a study of Graves' ophthalmopathy and Graves' hyperthyroidism. This clonotype showed up many times. As yet, its antigen is unknown. The study, taken as a whole, reports: A classifier, a 13-signature model, separated ophthalmopathy from stable hyperthyroidism with approximately 88% sensitivity and 75% to 82% specificity.

The CDR3 runs 11 residues. CDR1 is SNHLY and CDR2 is FYNNEI in the germline V gene. V was clipped by 6 bases and J by 5 bases, with 7 bases between them. Hyperthyroidism was considered stable when no ophthalmopathy appeared within 18 months of follow-up. Amplification targeted the TCR beta CDR3 regions, with RNA transcripts as the source material. The workflow started with a first-round RT-PCR run with HTBI primers and then moved on to a second-round multiplex PCR. MiXCR, applied by TCRdb to the multiplex PCR reads, yields one record per CDR3 protein. The table includes more than 300,000 distinct CDR3 sequences, 15% to 17% detected once.

This sequence was found in a woman between 18 and 30 years old with stable Graves' hyperthyroidism. Input material: peripheral blood. The V gene is TRBV2, the J gene TRBJ2-5; D is unclear. CDR3 sequence reads: CASRLTETQYF. The CDR3 DNA sequence: TGTGCCAGCAGGTTGACGGAGACCCAGTACTTC.